A selection of T cell receptor beta chains follows, all from one sample in a study of cytomegalovirus exposure and HLA in healthy donors. Generated by immunoSEQ multiplex PCR, the TCRdb table keeps only in-frame clones and is missing some. The repertoire holds 200,000 or so clones, with roughly 80% as singletons. Source material: PBMCs. The receptors come from a boy aged 10-17 years in good health and CMV-seronegative. The CDR3 runs from the conserved cysteine through the conserved F or W. The D gene is left open where the match is weak. Clone size is shown for a subset of rows, as once, few, many or a class of expanded clone.

D gene: -; J gene: TRBJ1-6; V gene: TRBV7-7; clone size: -; CDR3 protein: CAKRGSYNSPLHF; CDR3 DNA: TGTGCTAAGAGGGGGTCCTATAATTCACCCCTCCACTTT
D gene: -; J gene: TRBJ2-7; V gene: TRBV6-1; clone size: -; CDR3 protein: CASLFVGVIGGEQYF; CDR3 DNA: TGTGCCAGCCTTTTCGTCGGGGTGATAGGAGGCGAGCAGTACTTC
D gene: TRBD1; J gene: TRBJ1-5; V gene: TRBV7-9; clone size: -; CDR3 protein: CASSPSSGTGNQPQHF; CDR3 DNA: TGTGCCAGCAGCCCAAGCTCCGGGACAGGGAATCAGCCCCAGCATTTT
D gene: -; J gene: TRBJ2-3; V gene: TRBV11-1; clone size: -; CDR3 protein: CASSIRDTTTDTQYF; CDR3 DNA: TGTGCCAGCAGCATACGGGACACCACCACAGATACGCAGTATTTT
D gene: -; J gene: TRBJ2-3; V gene: TRBV7-9; clone size: -; CDR3 protein: CASSFGGPTDTQYF; CDR3 DNA: TGTGCCAGCAGCTTCGGAGGGCCAACAGATACGCAGTATTTT
D gene: TRBD1; J gene: TRBJ1-3; V gene: TRBV30; clone size: few; CDR3 protein: CAWSEGALGNTIYF; CDR3 DNA: TGTGCCTGGAGTGAGGGGGCGTTGGGAAACACCATATATTTT
D gene: TRBD2; J gene: TRBJ2-2; V gene: TRBV30; clone size: -; CDR3 protein: CAWSVAGAGELFF; CDR3 DNA: TGTGCCTGGAGTGTGGCGGGGGCCGGGGAGCTGTTTTTT
D gene: -; J gene: TRBJ1-1; V gene: TRBV4-3; clone size: -; CDR3 protein: CASSQGWAGYTEAFF; CDR3 DNA: TGCGCCAGCAGCCAAGGGTGGGCAGGGTACACTGAAGCTTTCTTT
D gene: -; J gene: TRBJ1-6; V gene: TRBV19; clone size: -; CDR3 protein: CASSAGTHNSPLHF; CDR3 DNA: TGTGCCAGTAGTGCTGGGACACATAATTCACCCCTCCACTTT
D gene: -; J gene: TRBJ1-6; V gene: TRBV21-1; clone size: -; CDR3 protein: CASILPRHANSPLHF; CDR3 DNA: TGTGCCAGCATCCTACCGCGACACGCTAATTCACCCCTCCACTTT
D gene: -; J gene: TRBJ1-1; V gene: TRBV19; clone size: -; CDR3 protein: CASSPGQPEAFF; CDR3 DNA: TGTGCCAGTAGTCCCGGACAGCCTGAAGCTTTCTTT
D gene: -; J gene: TRBJ2-3; V gene: TRBV2; clone size: once; CDR3 protein: CASRRFSDTQYF; CDR3 DNA: TGTGCCAGCAGGAGGTTCTCAGATACGCAGTATTTT
D gene: -; J gene: TRBJ2-1; V gene: TRBV7-3; clone size: -; CDR3 protein: CASSLRGDASYNEQFF; CDR3 DNA: TGTGCCAGCAGCCTGAGAGGAGACGCCTCCTACAATGAGCAGTTCTTC
D gene: -; J gene: TRBJ2-5; V gene: TRBV7-9; clone size: -; CDR3 protein: CASSLTRGVETQYF; CDR3 DNA: TGTGCCAGCAGCCTGACTAGAGGAGTGGAGACCCAGTACTTC
D gene: -; J gene: TRBJ1-6; V gene: TRBV30; clone size: -; CDR3 protein: CAWSLSSYNSPLHF; CDR3 DNA: TGTGCCTGGAGTTTGAGCTCCTATAATTCACCCCTCCACTTT
D gene: TRBD1; J gene: TRBJ1-6; V gene: TRBV7-9; clone size: -; CDR3 protein: CASSPPDRGLSPLHF; CDR3 DNA: TGTGCCAGCAGCCCTCCTGACAGGGGTCTTTCACCCCTCCACTTT
D gene: -; J gene: TRBJ2-5; V gene: TRBV14; clone size: -; CDR3 protein: CASSRGIQETQYF; CDR3 DNA: TGTGCCAGCAGTCGCGGTATACAAGAGACCCAGTACTTC
D gene: -; J gene: TRBJ1-1; V gene: TRBV4-2; clone size: -; CDR3 protein: CASSQLLQVINTEAFF; CDR3 DNA: TGTGCCAGCAGCCAGTTGCTACAGGTGATCAACACTGAAGCTTTCTTT
D gene: -; J gene: TRBJ1-1; V gene: TRBV4-1; clone size: -; CDR3 protein: CASSHPTGDLLTEAFF; CDR3 DNA: TGCGCCAGCAGCCACCCCACGGGGGATCTTCTCACTGAAGCTTTCTTT
D gene: -; J gene: TRBJ2-7; V gene: TRBV21-1; clone size: -; CDR3 protein: CASRRDRGCNEQYF; CDR3 DNA: TGTGCCAGCAGAAGGGACAGGGGTTGTAACGAGCAGTACTTC
D gene: -; J gene: TRBJ2-7; V gene: TRBV11-2; clone size: -; CDR3 protein: CASSLGGDSYEQYF; CDR3 DNA: TGTGCCAGCAGCTTAGGGGGGGACAGCTACGAGCAGTACTTC
D gene: TRBD1; J gene: TRBJ2-1; V gene: TRBV7-9; clone size: -; CDR3 protein: CASSPLSGQAYNEQFF; CDR3 DNA: TGTGCCAGCAGCCCCCTCTCGGGACAGGCATACAATGAGCAGTTCTTC
D gene: -; J gene: TRBJ2-2; V gene: TRBV27; clone size: -; CDR3 protein: CASSFQLYGELFF; CDR3 DNA: TGTGCCAGCAGTTTTCAGTTGTACGGGGAGCTGTTTTTT
D gene: -; J gene: TRBJ2-1; V gene: TRBV25-1; clone size: -; CDR3 protein: CASSELSGAVNNEQFF; CDR3 DNA: TGTGCCAGCAGTGAATTGTCAGGGGCGGTAAACAATGAGCAGTTCTTC
D gene: -; J gene: TRBJ2-7; V gene: TRBV27; clone size: -; CDR3 protein: CASSPLGMDYEQYF; CDR3 DNA: TGTGCCAGCAGTCCCCTCGGGATGGATTACGAGCAGTACTTC
D gene: -; J gene: TRBJ2-3; V gene: TRBV29-1; clone size: once; CDR3 protein: CSVGADYTDTQYF; CDR3 DNA: TGCAGCGTTGGGGCGGACTACACAGATACGCAGTATTTT
D gene: TRBD2; J gene: TRBJ2-3; V gene: TRBV28; clone size: few; CDR3 protein: CASRPGLAGFTDTQYF; CDR3 DNA: TGTGCCAGCAGACCCGGACTAGCGGGCTTCACAGATACGCAGTATTTT
D gene: -; J gene: TRBJ1-3; V gene: TRBV7-9; clone size: -; CDR3 protein: CASSFWAAIIGNTIYF; CDR3 DNA: TGTGCCAGCAGCTTTTGGGCCGCCATAATTGGAAACACCATATATTTT
D gene: TRBD1; J gene: TRBJ2-7; V gene: TRBV6-1; clone size: -; CDR3 protein: CASRDRGIYEQYF; CDR3 DNA: TGTGCCAGCAGGGACAGGGGGATATACGAGCAGTACTTC
D gene: -; J gene: TRBJ2-1; V gene: TRBV5-6; clone size: -; CDR3 protein: CASSLGRQIIHNEQFF; CDR3 DNA: TGTGCCAGCAGCTTGGGGAGACAGATTATACACAATGAGCAGTTCTTC
D gene: TRBD1; J gene: TRBJ1-1; V gene: TRBV6-5; clone size: -; CDR3 protein: CASGTGLNTEAFF; CDR3 DNA: TGTGCCAGCGGGACAGGGCTGAACACTGAAGCTTTCTTT
D gene: -; J gene: TRBJ1-1; V gene: TRBV4-1; clone size: -; CDR3 protein: CASSQGSLAQATWAEAFF; CDR3 DNA: TGCGCCAGCAGCCAAGGTTCATTGGCGCAGGCGACGTGGGCTGAAGCTTTCTTT
D gene: TRBD2; J gene: TRBJ2-7; V gene: TRBV2; clone size: -; CDR3 protein: CASRLAGAYEQYF; CDR3 DNA: TGTGCCAGCAGACTAGCGGGAGCCTACGAGCAGTACTTC
D gene: TRBD1; J gene: TRBJ1-1; V gene: TRBV7-2; clone size: -; CDR3 protein: CASSLTGGTEAFF; CDR3 DNA: TGTGCCAGCAGCTTGACAGGGGGCACTGAAGCTTTCTTT
D gene: TRBD1; J gene: TRBJ1-3; V gene: TRBV7-6; clone size: once; CDR3 protein: CASGQGGNTIYF; CDR3 DNA: TGTGCCAGTGGACAGGGTGGAAACACCATATATTTT
D gene: -; J gene: TRBJ1-6; V gene: TRBV6-1; clone size: -; CDR3 protein: CASSGTGKESPLHF; CDR3 DNA: TGTGCCAGCAGTGGTACAGGGAAGGAATCACCCCTCCACTTT
D gene: -; J gene: TRBJ1-4; V gene: TRBV30; clone size: -; CDR3 protein: CAWRRGWGEKLFF; CDR3 DNA: TGTGCCTGGAGGAGGGGGTGGGGTGAAAAACTGTTTTTT
D gene: TRBD2; J gene: TRBJ2-2; V gene: TRBV7-8; clone size: -; CDR3 protein: CASSLVSSGGALGELFF; CDR3 DNA: TGTGCCAGCAGCTTAGTCTCAAGCGGGGGGGCTCTCGGGGAGCTGTTTTTT
D gene: TRBD2; J gene: TRBJ2-3; V gene: TRBV27; clone size: -; CDR3 protein: CASRISGRGTDTQYF; CDR3 DNA: TGTGCCAGCAGGATTAGCGGGAGGGGCACAGATACGCAGTATTTT
D gene: -; J gene: TRBJ2-5; V gene: TRBV7-8; clone size: -; CDR3 protein: CASSPERLVAETQYF; CDR3 DNA: TGTGCCAGCAGCCCGGAAAGACTAGTTGCGGAGACCCAGTACTTC
D gene: -; J gene: TRBJ2-1; V gene: TRBV25-1; clone size: once; CDR3 protein: CASSATGNEQFF; CDR3 DNA: TGTGCCAGCAGCGCTACAGGCAATGAGCAGTTCTTC
D gene: TRBD1; J gene: TRBJ2-7; V gene: TRBV7-8; clone size: -; CDR3 protein: CASSSGPRGTGEQYF; CDR3 DNA: TGTGCCAGCTCCTCCGGTCCAAGGGGGACAGGCGAGCAGTACTTC
D gene: TRBD1; J gene: TRBJ1-5; V gene: TRBV18; clone size: -; CDR3 protein: CASSLDRAINQPQHF; CDR3 DNA: TGTGCCAGCTCACTAGACAGGGCCATCAATCAGCCCCAGCATTTT
D gene: TRBD2; J gene: TRBJ2-1; V gene: TRBV7-9; clone size: -; CDR3 protein: CASSHRAGGHNEQFF; CDR3 DNA: TGTGCCAGCAGCCATCGAGCGGGGGGACACAATGAGCAGTTCTTC
D gene: -; J gene: TRBJ1-5; V gene: TRBV7-2; clone size: -; CDR3 protein: CASSLAVGAGQPQHF; CDR3 DNA: TGTGCCAGCAGCTTAGCGGTGGGGGCTGGTCAGCCCCAGCATTTT
D gene: -; J gene: TRBJ1-5; V gene: TRBV6-6; clone size: few; CDR3 protein: CASISRGVNQPQHF; CDR3 DNA: TGTGCCAGCATAAGCCGCGGAGTCAATCAGCCCCAGCATTTT
D gene: -; J gene: TRBJ1-1; V gene: TRBV20-1; clone size: -; CDR3 protein: CSARTGTEAFF; CDR3 DNA: TGCAGTGCTAGAACCGGGACAGAAGCTTTCTTT
D gene: TRBD2; J gene: TRBJ2-7; V gene: TRBV6-6; clone size: -; CDR3 protein: CASRPSGGEYEQYF; CDR3 DNA: TGTGCCAGCAGGCCTAGCGGGGGTGAATACGAGCAGTACTTC
D gene: -; J gene: TRBJ2-7; V gene: TRBV27; clone size: -; CDR3 protein: CASSFQGLEQYF; CDR3 DNA: TGTGCCAGCAGTTTTCAGGGGCTGGAGCAGTACTTC
D gene: -; J gene: TRBJ1-1; V gene: TRBV13; clone size: -; CDR3 protein: CASSLSDHGTEAFF; CDR3 DNA: TGTGCCAGCAGCTTATCAGATCATGGCACTGAAGCTTTCTTT
D gene: TRBD2; J gene: TRBJ2-7; V gene: TRBV28; clone size: -; CDR3 protein: CASSSTGLALYEQYF; CDR3 DNA: TGTGCCAGCAGTTCGACGGGACTAGCGTTATACGAGCAGTACTTC
D gene: -; J gene: TRBJ1-5; V gene: TRBV28; clone size: -; CDR3 protein: CASSFVVFGGPNQPQHF; CDR3 DNA: TGTGCCAGCAGTTTTGTAGTCTTCGGGGGGCCCAATCAGCCCCAGCATTTT
D gene: TRBD1; J gene: TRBJ1-6; V gene: TRBV30; clone size: -; CDR3 protein: CAWLKGQGHSPLHF; CDR3 DNA: TGTGCCTGGCTAAAGGGACAGGGACATTCACCCCTCCACTTT
D gene: -; J gene: TRBJ1-6; V gene: TRBV7-9; clone size: -; CDR3 protein: CASSLGGNNSPLHF; CDR3 DNA: TGTGCCAGCAGCTTAGGAGGGAATAATTCACCCCTCCACTTT
D gene: -; J gene: TRBJ2-7; V gene: TRBV6-6; clone size: once; CDR3 protein: CASSYSRIGAVDEQYF; CDR3 DNA: TGTGCCAGCAGTTACTCGAGGATAGGGGCTGTCGACGAGCAGTACTTC
D gene: -; J gene: TRBJ2-1; V gene: TRBV6-5; clone size: -; CDR3 protein: CASSYSYRSDAQFF; CDR3 DNA: TGTGCCAGCAGTTACTCGTACAGGAGCGATGCGCAGTTCTTC
D gene: TRBD2; J gene: TRBJ2-7; V gene: TRBV6-1; clone size: -; CDR3 protein: CASSEISAGGRPFRF; CDR3 DNA: TGTGCCAGCAGTGAAATCTCGGCGGGGGGCAGGCCTTTTCGATTC
D gene: TRBD2; J gene: TRBJ2-7; V gene: TRBV27; clone size: once; CDR3 protein: CASSLGTSGNYEQYF; CDR3 DNA: TGTGCCAGCAGTTTGGGTACTAGCGGGAACTACGAGCAGTACTTC
D gene: -; J gene: TRBJ2-2; V gene: TRBV9; clone size: -; CDR3 protein: CASSVSTGELFF; CDR3 DNA: TGTGCCAGCAGCGTGAGCACCGGGGAGCTGTTTTTT